This paragraph reports one T cell receptor beta chain. These data come from a study of control samples from healthy donors and cancer patients. Profiled with immunoSEQ multiplex PCR; TCRdb holds only in-frame clones, not every one. Here the sample spans roughly 180,000 clones, roughly 93% being singletons. Sequencing was performed on blood. The source is a woman between 55 and 75 years old in good health.

The CDR3 here is CASKLSWQVNTEAFF. The CDR3 bases are TGCGCCAGCAAGTTATCGTGGCAGGTGAACACTGAAGCTTTCTTT. This chain joins TRBV5-1 and TRBJ1-1; unclear D gene. Trimming cost V 6 bases and J 0 bases, with 15 bases left between them. There are 15 residues in the CDR3. Germline V gene sequence: CDR1 SGHRS, CDR2 YFSETQ.